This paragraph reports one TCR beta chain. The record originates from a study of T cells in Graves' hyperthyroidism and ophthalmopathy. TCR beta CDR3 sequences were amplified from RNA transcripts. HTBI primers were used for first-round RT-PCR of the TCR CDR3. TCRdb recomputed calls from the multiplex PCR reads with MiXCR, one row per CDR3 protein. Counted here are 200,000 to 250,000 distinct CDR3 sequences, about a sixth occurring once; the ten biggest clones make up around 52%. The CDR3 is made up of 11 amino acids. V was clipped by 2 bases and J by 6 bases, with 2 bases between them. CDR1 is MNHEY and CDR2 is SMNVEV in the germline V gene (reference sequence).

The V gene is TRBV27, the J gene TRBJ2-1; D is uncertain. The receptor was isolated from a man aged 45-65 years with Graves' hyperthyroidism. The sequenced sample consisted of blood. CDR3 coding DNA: TGTGCCAGCAGTTTACCCAATGAGCAGTTCTTC. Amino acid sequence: CASSLPNEQFF.